The 3 T cell receptor beta chains below all came from one sample that was sequenced in a study of blood T cell repertoires in COVID-19. The method was immunoSEQ multiplex PCR; TCRdb's version includes in-frame clones alone and lacks a portion of them. Seen here are around 55,000 clones, about nine tenths observed once, and the top ten hold over 6.5%. Sequencing was carried out using peripheral blood. The receptors stem from a man aged 55 to 70 with active COVID-19.

V and J are TRBV4-2 and TRBJ2-1; D is possibly TRBD2 (6 bases). With 2 bases removed from V and 5 bases from J, the gap between germline ends came to 13 bases. The CDR3 sequence is 15 residues long. Germline-derived CDR1 and CDR2 are LGHNA and YNFKEQ. Written as DNA, the CDR3 is TGTGCCAGCAGCCAACCTTTCCGGGGGAACAATGAGCAGTTCTTC. It is translated as CASSQPFRGNNEQFF.

The gene calls are TRBV10-1 and TRBJ2-1; the match to TRBD2 covers 9 bases. The V gene end was trimmed by 5 bases and the J gene end by 6 bases; junction bases not matched to a gene: 5. The V gene's germline CDR1 is WNHNN and CDR2 SYGVQD (reference sequence). This CDR3 region has 14 residues. CDR3 protein: CASSRSGSINEQFF. The CDR3 nucleotides read TGCGCCAGCAGTCGTAGCGGGAGTATCAATGAGCAGTTCTTC.

This chain uses TRBV11-3 with TRBJ2-7, with 7 nucleotides matching TRBD2. This CDR3 comprises 15 residues. V lost 0 bases, J lost 2 bases, and 4 bases stayed unmatched. Germline lookup yields CDR1 SGHNT and CDR2 YENEEA. The chain's CDR3 is CASSLESSGAYEQYF. The CDR3 region has the DNA TGTGCCAGCAGCTTAGAGTCTAGCGGTGCCTACGAGCAGTACTTC.